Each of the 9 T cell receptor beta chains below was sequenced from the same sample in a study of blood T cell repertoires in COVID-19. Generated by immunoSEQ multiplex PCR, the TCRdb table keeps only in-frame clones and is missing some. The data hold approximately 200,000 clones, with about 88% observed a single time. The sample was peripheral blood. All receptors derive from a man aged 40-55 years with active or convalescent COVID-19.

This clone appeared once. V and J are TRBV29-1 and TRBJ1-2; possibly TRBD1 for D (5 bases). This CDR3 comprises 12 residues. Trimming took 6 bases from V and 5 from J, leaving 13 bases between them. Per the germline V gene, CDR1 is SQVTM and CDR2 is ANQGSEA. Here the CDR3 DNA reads TGCAGCGTCAGTCAGGGTCTATATGGCTACACCTTC. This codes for CSVSQGLYGYTF.

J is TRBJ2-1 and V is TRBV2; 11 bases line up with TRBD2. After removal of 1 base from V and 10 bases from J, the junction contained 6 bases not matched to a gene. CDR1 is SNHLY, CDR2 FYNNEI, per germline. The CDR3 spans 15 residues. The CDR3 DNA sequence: TGTGCCAGCAGTGAAGATCTAGCGGGGGGCAGAGAGCAGTTCTTC. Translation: CASSEDLAGGREQFF.

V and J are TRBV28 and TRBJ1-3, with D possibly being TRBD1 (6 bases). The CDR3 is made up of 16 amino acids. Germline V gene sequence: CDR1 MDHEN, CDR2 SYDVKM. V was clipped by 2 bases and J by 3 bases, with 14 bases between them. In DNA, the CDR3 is TGTGCCAGCAGTTTACCTTACAGGGTCCTTGGAAACACCATATATTTT. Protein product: CASSLPYRVLGNTIYF. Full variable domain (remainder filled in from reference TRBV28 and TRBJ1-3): DVKVTQSSRYLVKRTGEKVFLECVQDMDHENMFWYRQDPGLGLRLIYFSYDVKMKEKGDIPEGYSVSREKKERFSLILESASTNQTSMYLCASSLPYRVLGNTIYFGEGSWLTVV.

The CDR3 region is CAWSSLAGYNQPQHF. CDR3 coding DNA: TGTGCCTGGAGTTCCCTTGCAGGGTATAATCAGCCCCAGCATTTT. The chain carries TRBV30 and TRBJ1-5; D is possibly TRBD1 (5 bases). The CDR3 totals 15 residues. Trimming removed 2 bases from V and 4 bases from J, with 15 bases in between. The germline CDR1 and CDR2 sequences are GTSNPN and SVGIG (reference sequence).

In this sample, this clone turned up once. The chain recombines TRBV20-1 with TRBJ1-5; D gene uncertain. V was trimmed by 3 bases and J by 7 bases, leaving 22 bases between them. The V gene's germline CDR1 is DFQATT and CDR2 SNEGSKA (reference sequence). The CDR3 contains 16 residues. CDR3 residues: CSASRYSGPRGQPQHF. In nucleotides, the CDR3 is TGCAGTGCTAGTAGGTATTCGGGCCCCCGGGGACAGCCCCAGCATTTT.

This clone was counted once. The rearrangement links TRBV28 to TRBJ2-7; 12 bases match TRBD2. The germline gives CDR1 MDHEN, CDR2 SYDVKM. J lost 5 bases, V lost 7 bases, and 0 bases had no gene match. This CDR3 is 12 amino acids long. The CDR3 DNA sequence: TGTGCCAGCACTAGCGGGAGGGACGAGCAGTACTTC. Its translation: CASTSGRDEQYF.

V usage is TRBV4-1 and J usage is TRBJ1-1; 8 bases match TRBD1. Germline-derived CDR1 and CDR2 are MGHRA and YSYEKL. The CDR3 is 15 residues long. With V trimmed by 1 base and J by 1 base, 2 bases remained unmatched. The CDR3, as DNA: TGCGCCAGCAGCCAAGGGGGACAGGCGAACACTGAAGCTTTCTTT. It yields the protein CASSQGGQANTEAFF.

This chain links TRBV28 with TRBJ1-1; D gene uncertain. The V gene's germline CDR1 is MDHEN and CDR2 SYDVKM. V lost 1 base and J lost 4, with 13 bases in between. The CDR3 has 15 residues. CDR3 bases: TGTGCCAGCAGTTTATCGGGGATCGGTGGCACTGAAGCTTTCTTT. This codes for CASSLSGIGGTEAFF.

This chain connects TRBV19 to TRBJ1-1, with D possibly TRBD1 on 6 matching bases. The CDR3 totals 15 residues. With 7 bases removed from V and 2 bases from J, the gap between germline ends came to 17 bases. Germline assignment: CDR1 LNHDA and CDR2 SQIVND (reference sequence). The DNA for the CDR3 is TGTGCCAGTACCCCCCCCGGGACATTCAACACTGAAGCTTTCTTT. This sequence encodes CASTPPGTFNTEAFF.